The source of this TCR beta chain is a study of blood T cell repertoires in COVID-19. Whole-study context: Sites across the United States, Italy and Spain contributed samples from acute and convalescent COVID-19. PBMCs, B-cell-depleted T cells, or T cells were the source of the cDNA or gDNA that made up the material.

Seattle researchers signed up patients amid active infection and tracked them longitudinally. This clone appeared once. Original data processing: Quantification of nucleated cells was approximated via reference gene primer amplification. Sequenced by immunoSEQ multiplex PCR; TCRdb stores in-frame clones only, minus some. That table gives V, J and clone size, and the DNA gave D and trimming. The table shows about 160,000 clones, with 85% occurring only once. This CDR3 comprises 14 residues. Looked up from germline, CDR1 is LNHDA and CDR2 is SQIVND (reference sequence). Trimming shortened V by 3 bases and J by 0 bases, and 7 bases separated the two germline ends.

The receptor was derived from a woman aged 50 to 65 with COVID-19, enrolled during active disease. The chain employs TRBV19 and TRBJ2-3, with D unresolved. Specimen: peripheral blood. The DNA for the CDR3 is TGTGCCAGTAGTATGCTCGGTAGCACAGATACGCAGTATTTT. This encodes CASSMLGSTDTQYF.